The source of this T cell receptor beta chain is a study of PD-L1 blockade in urothelial cancer. Across the whole study: Atezolizumab was started by patients in about 2014 at 1,200 mg intravenously every 3 weeks. Patients had been given 0 to 3 earlier chemotherapy regimens. Points from the study as a whole: Expansion of tumor-associated blood clones at 3 weeks was greater in durable-benefit patients. Clonality of blood TCR below the median before treatment predicted better survival.

Libraries were prepared by immunoSEQ multiplex PCR; TCRdb keeps only in-frame clonotypes and omits some of them. In the table there are roughly 45,000 clones, approximately 82% of which are singletons. In the case of this clone: Antigen unknown. Compared with germline, one end of the junction differs, possibly owing to a read error.

Germline lookup yields CDR1 LGHNA and CDR2 YSLEER. The CDR3 totals 15 residues. Time point reported: peripheral blood 6 weeks after treatment start. J is TRBJ1-2 and V is TRBV4-3, with 10 bases matching TRBD1. The sample in question was PBMCs, obtained around atezolizumab (anti-PD-L1) treatment. The TCR was taken from a man between 60 and 70 years old with urothelial cancer. In nucleotides, the CDR3 is TGCGCCAGCAGCCAAGACCCGGGACAGGGGCGCATTCTTCGCTTC. It yields the protein CASSQDPGQGRILRF.